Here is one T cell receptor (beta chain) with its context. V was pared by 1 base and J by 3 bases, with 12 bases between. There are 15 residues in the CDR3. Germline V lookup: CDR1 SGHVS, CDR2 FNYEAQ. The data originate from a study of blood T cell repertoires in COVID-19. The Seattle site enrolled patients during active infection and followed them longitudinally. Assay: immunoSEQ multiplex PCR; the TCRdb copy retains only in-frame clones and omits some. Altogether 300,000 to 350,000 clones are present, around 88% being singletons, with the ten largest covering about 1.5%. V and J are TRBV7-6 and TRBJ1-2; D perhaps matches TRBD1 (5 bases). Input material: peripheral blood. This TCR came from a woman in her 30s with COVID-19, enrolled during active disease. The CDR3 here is CASSLGGLGDYGYTF. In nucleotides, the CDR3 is TGTGCCAGCAGCTTAGGGGGCCTAGGAGACTATGGCTACACCTTC.